The 5 T cell receptor beta chains in this list originate from one sample, sequenced in a study of control samples from healthy donors and cancer patients. Assay used: immunoSEQ multiplex PCR; TCRdb lists only in-frame clones, some missing. Among about 120,000 clones listed, 85% to 90% were seen once. The material sequenced was blood. The receptors stem from a man aged 25 to 40 in good health.

Regarding this clone: The sample holds other DNA sequences that translate to the same CDR3. The genes are TRBV18 and TRBJ1-4; TRBD1 agrees at 9 bases. The CDR3 is 14 amino acids. Unmatched junction bases numbered 3, after V lost 3 bases and J lost 7 bases. Germline values: CDR1 KGHSH, CDR2 LQKENI. DNA for the CDR3: TGTGCCAGCTCACCGGGACAGGGTATTGAAAAACTGTTTTTT. It codes for CASSPGQGIEKLFF.

In its sample, this clone was seen once. The gene calls are TRBV15 and TRBJ1-5, with 10 bases that match TRBD1. CDR1 and CDR2 from the germline V gene are LNHNV and YYDKDF (reference sequence). The CDR3 sequence is 14 residues long. V lost 6 bases and J lost 2; bases outside the gene matches: 1. The CDR3 spells CATSGTGGNQPQHF. Written as DNA, the CDR3 is TGTGCCACCAGTGGGACAGGGGGCAATCAGCCCCAGCATTTT.

The chain is built from TRBV5-1 and TRBJ1-1; 7 bases agree with TRBD1. Germline V gene data show CDR1 as SGHRS and CDR2 as YFSETQ. CDR3 length equals 13 residues. Germline trimming cut 4 bases from V and 6 bases from J; bases unmatched to any gene: 6. Here the CDR3 reads CASSPGQDPEAFF. The CDR3 nucleotides are TGCGCCAGCAGCCCCGGACAGGACCCTGAAGCTTTCTTT.

This clone was detected once. The J gene is TRBJ2-2, the V gene TRBV5-1; TRBD2 matches at 10 bases. This CDR3 has 16 residues. CDR1 is SGHRS and CDR2 is YFSETQ in the germline V gene. V was clipped by 4 bases and J by 5 bases; unmatched bases: 8. CDR3 DNA: TGCGCCAGCAGCCTTACAGCGGGGGGGCGAACCGGGGAGCTGTTTTTT. It yields the protein CASSLTAGGRTGELFF.

The chain joins TRBV27 to TRBJ1-4; D not certain. The germline CDR1 and CDR2 sequences are MNHEY and SMNVEV (reference sequence). Deletions cut 5 bases from V and 1 base from J, with 5 bases between. This CDR3 has 13 amino acids. The CDR3 loop reads CASSPQTNEKLFF. The CDR3 bases are TGTGCCAGCAGTCCCCAAACTAATGAAAAACTGTTTTTT.